Following are 10 T cell receptor beta chains from one sample sequenced in a study of neurological immune-mediated disorders. Using its own MiXCR run on the 5' RACE reads, TCRdb lists one record per CDR3 protein. The table records 50,000 or so distinct CDR3 sequences, about an eighth of them present only once. The material sequenced was PBMCs. Receptors were obtained from a man aged 55-75 years in good health.

This clonotype was counted ten times or more. This sequence joins TRBV29-1 and TRBJ2-7; D may be TRBD1 or TRBD2 (5 bases each). In germline, CDR1 is SQVTM, CDR2 ANQGSEA. The CDR3 spans 12 residues. Trimming pared 3 bases from V and 4 bases from J, leaving 10 bases between. In DNA, the CDR3 is TGCAGCGTTGAGGGGGACCGTTACGAGCAGTACTTC. Translation: CSVEGDRYEQYF.

In DNA, the CDR3 is TGTGCCAGCATCCGAGGGGGATCCTACGAGCAGTACTTC. Translated: CASIRGGSYEQYF. This chain joins TRBV28 and TRBJ2-7; D is possibly TRBD1 (6 bases). Trimming took off 7 bases at V and 1 base at J, with 11 bases between the two ends. The CDR3 has 13 residues. Germline V gene data show CDR1 as MDHEN and CDR2 as SYDVKM.

This clonotype was found many times. The gene calls are TRBV5-1 and TRBJ1-1; 9 bases map to TRBD1. Germline trimming cut 3 bases from V and 1 base from J; bases unmatched to any gene: 4. Germline V CDR1 and CDR2: SGHRS, YFSETQ. This CDR3 comprises 15 residues. CDR3 region: CASSWTGATNTEAFF. Written as DNA, the CDR3 is TGCGCCAGCAGCTGGACAGGGGCTACGAACACTGAAGCTTTCTTT.

The CDR3 region is CASSLVQTNTEAFF. In DNA, the CDR3 is TGTGCCAGCAGTTTGGTACAGACGAACACTGAAGCTTTCTTT. The chain employs TRBV6-5 and TRBJ1-1, with no clear D. This CDR3 spans 14 amino acids. V lost 4 bases and J 1 base, leaving 10 bases between the germline ends. From germline, CDR1 is MNHEY and CDR2 SVGAGI.

This clonotype occurred many times. This chain joins TRBV7-2 and TRBJ2-3; tentatively, D is TRBD2 (6 bases). Germline V gene lookup returns CDR1 SGHTA and CDR2 FQGNSA. V was cut by 6 bases and J by 6 bases, with 16 bases left in between. The CDR3 spans 14 residues. The CDR3 reads CASRGWEVPDTQYF. CDR3 sequence (DNA): TGTGCCAGCAGGGGCTGGGAGGTGCCGGATACGCAGTATTTT.

Ten or more counts support this clonotype. V and J are TRBV4-3 and TRBJ2-2; weak D call: TRBD2 (6 bases). The V end lost 4 bases, the J end lost 2 bases, and 11 bases lay between the germline ends. CDR3 length: 15 amino acids. The V gene's germline CDR1 is LGHNA and CDR2 YSLEER. CDR3 in DNA: TGCGCCAGCAGCCCCGGGGGTGCCAACACCGGGGAGCTGTTTTTT. The encoded protein is CASSPGGANTGELFF.

This clonotype was detected many times. The rearrangement joins TRBV5-1 to TRBJ2-3; 8 bases agree with TRBD1. The CDR3 spans 14 residues. The junction had 7 bases not matched to a gene; V was cut back by 5 bases and J by 5 bases. Per the germline V gene, CDR1 is SGHRS and CDR2 is YFSETQ. CDR3 sequence (DNA): TGCGCCAGCAGTTCGGGACAGGCGAAAGATACGCAGTATTTT. Its protein product is CASSSGQAKDTQYF.

This clonotype was counted many times. This sequence joins TRBV20-1 and TRBJ2-3; D may match TRBD1 or TRBD2 (5 bases each). This CDR3 has 12 amino acids. Germline-derived CDR1 and CDR2 are DFQATT and SNEGSKA (reference sequence). Trimming pared 6 bases from V and 6 bases from J, leaving 13 bases between. CDR3 DNA sequence: TGCAGTGCCGGGGCGGTCAGGGATACGCAGTATTTT. Amino acids: CSAGAVRDTQYF.

This clonotype showed up many times. V usage is TRBV14 and J usage is TRBJ2-3; TRBD1 might be the D (6 bases). The germline CDR1 and CDR2 sequences are SGHDN and FVKESK. CDR3 length equals 14 residues. Trimming removed 4 bases at V and 3 bases at J, with 11 bases between. The CDR3 coding sequence is TGTGCCAGCAGCCCTAGACAGGAAACAGATACGCAGTATTTT. It encodes CASSPRQETDTQYF.

This clonotype was seen many times. CDR3 DNA sequence: TGTGCCAGCAGTTCCCCGGACAGGTCCCTTTACGAGCAGTACTTC. Protein product: CASSSPDRSLYEQYF. This rearrangement joins TRBV6-5 to TRBJ2-7; 7 nucleotides match TRBD1. V trimming: 4 bases; J trimming: 4 bases; junction bases outside the gene matches: 10. Germline lookup yields CDR1 MNHEY and CDR2 SVGAGI. The CDR3 has 15 residues.